These 2 T cell receptor beta chains share one sample of origin, sequenced in a study of T cell repertoires in cytomegalovirus infection. These receptors have no known antigen. MiXCR, applied by TCRdb to the reads, yields one record per CDR3 protein. Counted here are fewer than 950,000 distinct CDR3 sequences, about 31% occurring once; the ten biggest clones make up 12%. Specimen: cultured CD8+ T cells from PBMCs, collected from culture after CMV antigen stimulation. These receptors were obtained from a human donor in good health (CMV status not recorded). Some clones in this sample may be carry-over from other donors' samples.

This clonotype was seen at least ten times. V usage is TRBV7-8 and J usage is TRBJ2-1; D is unresolved. The CDR3 loop spans 14 amino acids. Germline V lookup: CDR1 SGHVS, CDR2 FQNEAQ. V was cut by 1 base and J by 10 bases, with 14 bases left in between. The CDR3 DNA sequence: TGTGCCAGCAGCTTAGGGGCGGTCGCCGGGGAGCAGTTCTTC. It translates to CASSLGAVAGEQFF. Based on the CDR3 plus reference TRBV7-8 and TRBJ2-1, the full variable domain is GAGVSQSPRYKVAKRGQDVALRCDPISGHVSLFWYQQALGQGPEFLTYFQNEAQLDKSGLPSDRFFAERPEGSVSTLKIQRTQQEDSAVYLCASSLGAVAGEQFFGPGTRLTVL.

This clonotype was seen a handful of times. An end of the junction differs from the germline gene, which may be a read error. The chain recombines TRBV6-1 with TRBJ1-1, with a tentative D call TRBD1 (6 bases). This CDR3 spans 13 amino acids. Germline V lookup: CDR1 MNHNS, CDR2 SASEGT. CDR3 in amino acids: CASSDTGNAEAFF. The CDR3 bases are TGTGCCAGCAGTGATACAGGGAACGCTGAAGCTTTCTTT.